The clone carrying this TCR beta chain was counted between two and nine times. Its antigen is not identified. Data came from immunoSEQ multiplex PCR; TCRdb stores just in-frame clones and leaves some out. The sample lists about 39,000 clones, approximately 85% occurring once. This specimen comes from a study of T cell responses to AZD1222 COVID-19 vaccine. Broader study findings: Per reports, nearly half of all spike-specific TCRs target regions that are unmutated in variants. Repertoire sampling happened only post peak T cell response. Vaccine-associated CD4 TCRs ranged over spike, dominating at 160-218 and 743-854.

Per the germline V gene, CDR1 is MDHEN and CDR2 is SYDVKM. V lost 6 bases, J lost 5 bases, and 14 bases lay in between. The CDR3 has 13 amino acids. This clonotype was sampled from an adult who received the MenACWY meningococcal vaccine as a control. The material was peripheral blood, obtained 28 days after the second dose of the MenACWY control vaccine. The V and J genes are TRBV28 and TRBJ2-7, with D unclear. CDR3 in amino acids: CASSVQAPHEQYF. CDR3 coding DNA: TGTGCCAGCAGCGTTCAGGCTCCCCACGAGCAGTACTTC.